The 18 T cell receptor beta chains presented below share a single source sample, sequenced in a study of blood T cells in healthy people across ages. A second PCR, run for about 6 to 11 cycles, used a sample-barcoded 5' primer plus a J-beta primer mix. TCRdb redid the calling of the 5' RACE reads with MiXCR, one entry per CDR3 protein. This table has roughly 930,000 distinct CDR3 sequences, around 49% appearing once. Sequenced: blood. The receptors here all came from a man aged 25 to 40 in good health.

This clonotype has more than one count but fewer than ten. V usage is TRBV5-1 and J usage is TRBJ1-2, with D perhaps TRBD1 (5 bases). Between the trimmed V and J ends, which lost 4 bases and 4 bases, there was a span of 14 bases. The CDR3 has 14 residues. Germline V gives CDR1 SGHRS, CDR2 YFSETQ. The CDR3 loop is CASSPGRGSYGYTF. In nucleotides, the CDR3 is TGCGCCAGCAGCCCTGGTCGGGGCAGCTATGGCTACACCTTC.

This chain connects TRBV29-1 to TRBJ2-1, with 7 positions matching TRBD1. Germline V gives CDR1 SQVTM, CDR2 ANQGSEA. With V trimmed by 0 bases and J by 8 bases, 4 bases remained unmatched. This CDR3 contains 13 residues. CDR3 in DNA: TGCAGCGTTGAAGAGCGAGGGGGCTATGAGCAGTTCTTC. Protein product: CSVEERGGYEQFF.

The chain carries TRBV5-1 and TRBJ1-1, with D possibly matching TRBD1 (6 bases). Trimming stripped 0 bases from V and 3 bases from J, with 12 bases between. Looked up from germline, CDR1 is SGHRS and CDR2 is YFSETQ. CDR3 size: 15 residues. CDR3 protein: CASSLEGEPYTEAFF. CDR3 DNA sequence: TGCGCCAGCAGCTTGGAGGGGGAGCCGTACACTGAAGCTTTCTTT.

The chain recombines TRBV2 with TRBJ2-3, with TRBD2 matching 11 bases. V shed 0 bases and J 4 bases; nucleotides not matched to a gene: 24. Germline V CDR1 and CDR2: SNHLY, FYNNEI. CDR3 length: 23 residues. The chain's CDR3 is CASSEAHRTAFGTSGFPPDTQYF. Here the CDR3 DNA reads TGTGCCAGCAGTGAAGCCCATAGGACAGCCTTCGGGACTAGCGGTTTTCCTCCAGATACGCAGTATTTT.

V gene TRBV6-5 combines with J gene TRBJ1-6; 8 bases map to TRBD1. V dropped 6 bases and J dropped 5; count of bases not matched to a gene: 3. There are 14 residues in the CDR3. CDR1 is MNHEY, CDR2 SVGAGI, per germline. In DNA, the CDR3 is TGTGCCAGCAGGTCGACAGGGGATAATTCACCCCTCCACTTT. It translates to CASRSTGDNSPLHF.

For the CDR3, the DNA is TGTGCCAGCAGCTATGGTCTAGCGGGGGGGGCGATCCTCACAGATACGCAGTATTTT. Translating it yields CASSYGLAGGAILTDTQYF. The chain recombines TRBV7-2 with TRBJ2-3, with 12 bases that match TRBD2. CDR1 is SGHTA and CDR2 is FQGNSA in the germline V gene. Germline trimming cut 4 bases from V and 2 bases from J; bases unmatched to any gene: 13. There are 19 residues in the CDR3.

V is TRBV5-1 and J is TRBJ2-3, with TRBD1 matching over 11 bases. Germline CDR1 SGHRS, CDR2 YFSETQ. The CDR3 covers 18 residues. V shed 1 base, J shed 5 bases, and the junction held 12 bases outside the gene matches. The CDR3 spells CASSLNPPGQGGRDTQYF. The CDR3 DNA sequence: TGCGCCAGCAGCTTGAACCCCCCGGGACAGGGGGGGAGAGATACGCAGTATTTT.

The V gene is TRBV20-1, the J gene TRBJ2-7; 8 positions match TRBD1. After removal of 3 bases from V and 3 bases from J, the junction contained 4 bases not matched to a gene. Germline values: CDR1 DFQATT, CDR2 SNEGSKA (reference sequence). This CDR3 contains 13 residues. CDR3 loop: CSASGTGGYEQYF. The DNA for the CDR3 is TGCAGTGCTAGCGGTACAGGGGGCTACGAGCAGTACTTC.

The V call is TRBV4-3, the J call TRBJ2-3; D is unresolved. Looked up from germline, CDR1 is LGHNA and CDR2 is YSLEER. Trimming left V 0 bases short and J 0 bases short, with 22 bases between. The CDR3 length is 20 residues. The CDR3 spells CASSQDLKAPPVTSTDTQYF. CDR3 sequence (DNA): TGCGCCAGCAGCCAAGATTTAAAAGCTCCCCCGGTCACTAGCACAGATACGCAGTATTTT.

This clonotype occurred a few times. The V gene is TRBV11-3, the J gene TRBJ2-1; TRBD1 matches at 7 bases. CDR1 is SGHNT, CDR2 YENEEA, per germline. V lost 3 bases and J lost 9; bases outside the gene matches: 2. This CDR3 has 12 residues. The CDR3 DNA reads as TGTGCCAGCAGCTTGACAGGGCTTGAGCAGTTCTTC. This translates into CASSLTGLEQFF. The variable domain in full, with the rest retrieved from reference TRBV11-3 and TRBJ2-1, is EAGVVQSPRYKIIEKKQPVAFWCNPISGHNTLYWYLQNLGQGPELLIRYENEEAVDDSQLPKDRFSAERLKGVDSTLKIQPAELGDSAVYLCASSLTGLEQFFGPGTRLTVL.

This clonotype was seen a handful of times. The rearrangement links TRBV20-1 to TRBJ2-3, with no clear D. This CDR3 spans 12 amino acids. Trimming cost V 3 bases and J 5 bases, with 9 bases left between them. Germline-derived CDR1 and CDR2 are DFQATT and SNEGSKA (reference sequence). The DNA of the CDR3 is TGCAGTGCTAGCGGGTACGGAGATACGCAGTATTTT. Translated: CSASGYGDTQYF.

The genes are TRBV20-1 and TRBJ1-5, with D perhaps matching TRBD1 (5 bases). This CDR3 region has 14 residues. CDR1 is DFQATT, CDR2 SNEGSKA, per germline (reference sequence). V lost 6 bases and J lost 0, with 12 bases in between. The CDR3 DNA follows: TGCAGTGCCAAGGACATGCATAGCAATCAGCCCCAGCATTTT. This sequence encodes CSAKDMHSNQPQHF.

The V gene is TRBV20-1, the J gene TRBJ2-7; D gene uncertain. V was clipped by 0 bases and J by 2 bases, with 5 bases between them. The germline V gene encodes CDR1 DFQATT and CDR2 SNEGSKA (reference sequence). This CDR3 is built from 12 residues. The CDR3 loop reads CSARDRAYEQYF. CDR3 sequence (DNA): TGCAGTGCTAGAGATAGGGCCTACGAGCAGTACTTC.

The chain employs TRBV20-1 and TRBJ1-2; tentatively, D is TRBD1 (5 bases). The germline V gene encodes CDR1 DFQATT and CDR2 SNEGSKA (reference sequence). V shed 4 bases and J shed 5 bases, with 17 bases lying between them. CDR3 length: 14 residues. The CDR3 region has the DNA TGCAGTGCTAAAGGCAGGGCTAACCCTTATGGCTACACCTTC. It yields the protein CSAKGRANPYGYTF.

DNA for the CDR3: TGTGCCAGCACCCTCGGGGGGGCCAGGAATTCACCCCTCCACTTT. As protein: CASTLGGARNSPLHF. The V gene is TRBV28, the J gene TRBJ1-6, with D possibly matching TRBD1 (6 bases). The CDR3 length is 15 residues. Germline V CDR1 and CDR2: MDHEN, SYDVKM. Trimming took 7 bases from V and 7 from J, leaving 17 bases between them.

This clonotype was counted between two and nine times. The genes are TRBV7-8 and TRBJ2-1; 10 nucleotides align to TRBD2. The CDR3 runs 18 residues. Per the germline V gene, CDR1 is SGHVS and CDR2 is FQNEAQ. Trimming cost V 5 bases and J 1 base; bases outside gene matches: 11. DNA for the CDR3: TGTGCCAGCAGCCCCTTTAGCGGGGGGTTGAGGTCCTACAATGAGCAGTTCTTC. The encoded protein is CASSPFSGGLRSYNEQFF.

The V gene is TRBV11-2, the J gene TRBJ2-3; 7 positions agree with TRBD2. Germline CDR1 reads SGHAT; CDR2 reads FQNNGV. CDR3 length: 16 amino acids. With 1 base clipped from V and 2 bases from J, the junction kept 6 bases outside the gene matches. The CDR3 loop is CASSLGRGGATDTQYF. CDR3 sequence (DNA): TGTGCCAGCAGCTTAGGGCGCGGGGGTGCCACAGATACGCAGTATTTT.

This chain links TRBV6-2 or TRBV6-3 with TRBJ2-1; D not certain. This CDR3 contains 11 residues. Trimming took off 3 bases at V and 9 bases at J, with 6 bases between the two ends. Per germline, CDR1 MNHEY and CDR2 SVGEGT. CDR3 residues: CASSYIAEQFF. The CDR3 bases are TGTGCCAGCAGTTATATTGCTGAGCAGTTCTTC.